This T cell receptor (beta chain) was profiled in a study of cytomegalovirus exposure and HLA in healthy donors. Primers: 60 Vbeta forward and 13 Jbeta reverse. Clones were sequenced by immunoSEQ multiplex PCR, and TCRdb holds only the in-frame ones, with some missing. Among roughly 71,000 clones listed, 74% were seen once. Germline V gives CDR1 LNHNV, CDR2 YYDKDF (reference sequence). V lost 5 bases to trimming and J lost 6 bases, with 10 bases between them. CDR3 length: 13 amino acids. Findings and limits, study-wide: Looking again later, the authors saw that most CMV-associated TCR beta chains seemed HLA-restricted. Across donors, presence/absence analyses took sequencing depth to be roughly uniform. There were a few CMV-associated chains whose specificity for CMV antigens was confirmed in vitro.

To note about this clone: The antigen is undetermined.

The receptor was isolated from a human donor in good health. The V and J genes are TRBV15 and TRBJ1-4; TRBD1 is a possible D gene (6 bases). Sequencing was performed on PBMCs. The CDR3 region is CATSSRTDEKLFF. The CDR3 coding sequence is TGTGCCACCAGCTCCCGGACAGATGAAAAACTGTTTTTT.